The T cell receptor (beta chain) described here comes from a study of cytomegalovirus exposure and HLA in healthy donors. Study-level points and caveats: Cytomegalovirus status was reportedly diagnosed by the classifier with high specificity and sensitivity. As confirmed in vitro, a few CMV-associated chains were specific for CMV antigens.

The donors were part of the validation cohort, which consisted of about 120 subjects and was separate from the first cohort of several hundred subjects. The germline V and J ends were trimmed by 0 bases and 5 bases, with 10 bases remaining between them. The germline V gene encodes CDR1 SGHVS and CDR2 FNYEAQ. This CDR3 has 14 residues. Profiling relied on immunoSEQ multiplex PCR, and the TCRdb table lists in-frame clones only, not all of them. The sample lists about 78,000 clones, almost 97% occurring once. As to this clone: Its antigen is unidentified.

This sequence originates from a man in his late teens or twenties in good health and CMV-seropositive. Sequenced material: PBMCs. The chain carries TRBV7-6 and TRBJ2-5; D gene uncertain. The CDR3 nucleotides read TGTGCCAGCAGCTTAGCGGTTCAGGCGGAGACCCAGTACTTC. Protein: CASSLAVQAETQYF.